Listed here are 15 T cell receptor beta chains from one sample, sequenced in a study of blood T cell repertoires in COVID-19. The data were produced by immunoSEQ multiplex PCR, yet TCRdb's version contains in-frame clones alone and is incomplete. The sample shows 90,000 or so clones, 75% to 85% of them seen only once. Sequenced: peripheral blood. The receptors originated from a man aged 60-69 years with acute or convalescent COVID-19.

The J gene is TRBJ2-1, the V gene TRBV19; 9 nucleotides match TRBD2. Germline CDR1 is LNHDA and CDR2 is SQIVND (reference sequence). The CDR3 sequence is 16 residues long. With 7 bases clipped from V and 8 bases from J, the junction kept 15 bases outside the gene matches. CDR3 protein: CASNPRGRGGPDEQFF. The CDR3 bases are TGTGCCAGTAACCCCCGCGGGCGGGGGGGCCCCGATGAGCAGTTCTTC.

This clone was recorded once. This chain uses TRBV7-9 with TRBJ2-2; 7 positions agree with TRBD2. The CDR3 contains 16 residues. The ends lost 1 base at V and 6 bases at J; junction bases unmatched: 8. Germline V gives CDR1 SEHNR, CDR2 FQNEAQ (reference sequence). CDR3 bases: TGTGCCAGCAGCTTAGTCGGACACAGCGGGGCCGGGGAGCTGTTTTTT. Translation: CASSLVGHSGAGELFF.

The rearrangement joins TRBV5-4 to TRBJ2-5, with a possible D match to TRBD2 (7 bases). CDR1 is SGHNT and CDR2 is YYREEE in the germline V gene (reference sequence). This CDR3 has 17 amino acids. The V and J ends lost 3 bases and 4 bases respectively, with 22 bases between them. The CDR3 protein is CASSSVLGGALRETQYF. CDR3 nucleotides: TGTGCCAGCAGCTCCGTTTTGGGGGGGGCTCTGAGAGAGACCCAGTACTTC.

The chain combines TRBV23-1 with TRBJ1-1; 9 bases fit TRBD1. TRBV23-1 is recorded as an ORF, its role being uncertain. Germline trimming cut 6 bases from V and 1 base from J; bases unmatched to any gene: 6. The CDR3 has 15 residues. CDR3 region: CASSPGTGRNTEAFF. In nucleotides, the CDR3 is TGCGCCAGCAGCCCCGGGACAGGGAGGAACACTGAAGCTTTCTTT.

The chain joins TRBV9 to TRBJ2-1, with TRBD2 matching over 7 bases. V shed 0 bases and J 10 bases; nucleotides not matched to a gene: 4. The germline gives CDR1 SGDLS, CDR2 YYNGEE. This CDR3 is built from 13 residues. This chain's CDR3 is CASSVANSGEQFF. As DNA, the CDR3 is TGTGCCAGCAGCGTAGCGAATAGCGGGGAGCAGTTCTTC.

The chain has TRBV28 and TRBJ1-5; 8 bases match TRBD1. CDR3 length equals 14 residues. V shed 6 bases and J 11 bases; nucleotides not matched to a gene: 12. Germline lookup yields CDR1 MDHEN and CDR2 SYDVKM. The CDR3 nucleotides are TGTGCCAGCAGGCGTCGGGGACAGGTTTTGTCCCAGCATTTT. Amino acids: CASRRRGQVLSQHF.

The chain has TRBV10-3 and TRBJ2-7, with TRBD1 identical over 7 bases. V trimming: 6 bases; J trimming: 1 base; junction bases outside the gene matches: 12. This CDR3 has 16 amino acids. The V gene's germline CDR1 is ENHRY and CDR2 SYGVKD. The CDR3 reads CAISTPGTAGSYEQYF. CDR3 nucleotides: TGTGCCATCAGCACCCCCGGGACAGCCGGATCCTACGAGCAGTACTTC.

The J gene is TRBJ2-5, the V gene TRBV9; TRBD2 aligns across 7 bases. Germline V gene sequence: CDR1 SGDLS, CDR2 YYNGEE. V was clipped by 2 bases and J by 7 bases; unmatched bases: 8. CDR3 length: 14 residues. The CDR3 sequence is CASSVLAWEGTQYF. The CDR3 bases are TGTGCCAGCAGCGTTCTGGCGTGGGAGGGGACCCAGTACTTC.

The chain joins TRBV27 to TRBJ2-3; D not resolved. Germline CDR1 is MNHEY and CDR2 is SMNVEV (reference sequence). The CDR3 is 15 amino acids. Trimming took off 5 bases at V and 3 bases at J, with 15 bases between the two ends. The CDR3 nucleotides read TGTGCCAGCAGTCCGCCCGACTCAAGGACAGATACGCAGTATTTT. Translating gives CASSPPDSRTDTQYF.

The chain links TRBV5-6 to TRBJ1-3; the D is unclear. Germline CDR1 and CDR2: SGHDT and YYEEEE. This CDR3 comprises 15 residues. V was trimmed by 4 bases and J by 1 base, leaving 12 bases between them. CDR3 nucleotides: TGTGCCAGCAGCCCTGCCAGGACTTCTGGAAACACCATATATTTT. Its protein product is CASSPARTSGNTIYF. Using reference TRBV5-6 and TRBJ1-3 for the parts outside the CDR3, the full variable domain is DAGVTQSPTHLIKTRGQQVTLRCSPKSGHDTVSWYQQALGQGPQFIFQYYEEEERQRGNFPDRFSGHQFPNYSSELNVNALLLGDSALYLCASSPARTSGNTIYFGEGSWLTVV.

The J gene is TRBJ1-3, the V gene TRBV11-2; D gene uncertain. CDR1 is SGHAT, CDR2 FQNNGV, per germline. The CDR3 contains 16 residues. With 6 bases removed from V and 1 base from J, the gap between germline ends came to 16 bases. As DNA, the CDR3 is TGTGCCAGCAGATCGCTGAATTCGGGTTCTGGAAACACCATATATTTT. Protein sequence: CASRSLNSGSGNTIYF.

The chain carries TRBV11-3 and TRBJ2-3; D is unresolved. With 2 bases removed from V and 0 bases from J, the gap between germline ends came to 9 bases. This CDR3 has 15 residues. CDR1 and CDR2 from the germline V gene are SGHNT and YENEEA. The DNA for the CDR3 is TGTGCCAGCAGCTTACAGGTTTCTAGCACAGATACGCAGTATTTT. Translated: CASSLQVSSTDTQYF.

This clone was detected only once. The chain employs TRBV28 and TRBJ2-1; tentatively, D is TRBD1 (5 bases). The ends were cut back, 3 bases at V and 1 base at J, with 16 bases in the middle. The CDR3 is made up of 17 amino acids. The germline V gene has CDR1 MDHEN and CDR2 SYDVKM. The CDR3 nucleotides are TGTGCCAGCAGTTTTAGCTCATCGCAGGGATCCTACAATGAGCAGTTCTTC. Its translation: CASSFSSSQGSYNEQFF.

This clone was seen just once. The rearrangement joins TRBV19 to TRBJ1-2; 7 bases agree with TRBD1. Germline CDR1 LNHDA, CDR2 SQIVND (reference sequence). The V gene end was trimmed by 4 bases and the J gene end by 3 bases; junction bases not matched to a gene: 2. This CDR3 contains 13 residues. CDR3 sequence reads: CASSNTGDYGYTF. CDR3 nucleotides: TGTGCCAGTAGTAATACAGGGGACTATGGCTACACCTTC.

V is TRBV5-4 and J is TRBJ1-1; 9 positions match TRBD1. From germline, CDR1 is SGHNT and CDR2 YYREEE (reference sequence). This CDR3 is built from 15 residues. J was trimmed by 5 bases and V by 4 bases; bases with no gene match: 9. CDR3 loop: CASSLKTGGETEAFF. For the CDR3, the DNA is TGTGCCAGCAGCCTGAAAACAGGGGGCGAAACTGAAGCTTTCTTT.